The rows below give T cell receptor beta chains drawn from one sample of a study of cytomegalovirus exposure and HLA in healthy donors. Method: immunoSEQ multiplex PCR; TCRdb's copy keeps in-frame clones and lacks some. This table holds some 110,000 clones, about 78% found once. Sample: PBMCs. The receptors originated from a man aged 25 to 40 in good health and CMV-seronegative. Each CDR3 is given with its conserved first and last residue. A D gene is named only where the DNA matches it firmly. The listing skips clone size in some rows; elsewhere it reads once, few, many or a size class.

>14|TRBV27|.|.|TRBJ2-1
CASRIPSSYNEQFF
TGTGCCAGTCGTATCCCGAGCTCCTACAATGAGCAGTTCTTC
>11|TRBV7-9|.|.|TRBJ2-7
CASSLTYEQYF
TGTGCCAGCAGCCTTACCTACGAGCAGTACTTC
>15|TRBV27|.|.|TRBJ1-5
CASRSFSFSNQPQHF
TGTGCCAGCAGATCATTTAGCTTTAGCAATCAGCCCCAGCATTTT
>16|TRBV7-7|.|TRBD2|TRBJ2-5
CASSARLAGLAETQYF
TGTGCCAGCAGCGCCCGACTAGCGGGATTGGCCGAGACCCAGTACTTC
>14|TRBV4-2|.|.|TRBJ1-2
CASSQGGQVYGYTF
TGTGCCAGCAGCCAGGGCGGGCAGGTCTATGGCTACACCTTC
>16|TRBV10-2|few|.|TRBJ2-6
CASSTTGISGANVLTF
TGCGCCAGCAGTACCACAGGGATCTCTGGGGCCAACGTCCTGACTTTC
>15|TRBV4-3|.|TRBD1|TRBJ1-1
CASSQGDREVSEAFF
TGCGCCAGCAGCCAGGGGGACAGGGAGGTGTCTGAAGCTTTCTTT
>15|TRBV4-1|.|TRBD1|TRBJ2-1
CASSQDWTGYNEQFF
TGCGCCAGCAGCCAAGATTGGACAGGTTACAATGAGCAGTTCTTC
>15|TRBV15|.|.|TRBJ2-2
CATSRDLSNTGELFF
TGTGCCACCAGCAGAGATCTGTCGAACACCGGGGAGCTGTTTTTT
>11|TRBV5-1|.|TRBD1|TRBJ1-1
CASKGTVEAFF
TGCGCCAGCAAGGGGACAGTTGAAGCTTTCTTT
>14|TRBV2|.|TRBD1|TRBJ1-4
CASSEAGQGQKLFF
TGTGCCAGCAGTGAAGCGGGACAGGGGCAAAAACTGTTTTTT
>14|TRBV6-5|.|.|TRBJ1-2
CASSRTEGSYGYTF
TGTGCCAGCAGCCGGACAGAGGGGTCCTATGGCTACACCTTC
>15|TRBV2|.|TRBD1|TRBJ1-4
CASSSLGTGNEKLFF
TGTGCCAGCAGTAGTTTGGGGACAGGAAATGAAAAACTGTTTTTT
>15|TRBV29-1|.|.|TRBJ2-2
CSVKYPGLNTGELFF
TGCAGCGTTAAATACCCGGGACTCAACACCGGGGAGCTGTTTTTT
>16|TRBV7-8|.|.|TRBJ2-7
CASSSDIQGLSYEQYF
TGTGCCAGCAGCTCAGACATCCAGGGGCTCTCCTACGAGCAGTACTTC
>15|TRBV9|.|.|TRBJ1-1
CASSGGGAVNTEAFF
TGTGCCAGCAGTGGGGGAGGAGCAGTGAACACTGAAGCTTTCTTT
>13|TRBV27|.|.|TRBJ1-1
CASRLQGFTEAFF
TGTGCCAGCAGGCTGCAGGGCTTCACTGAAGCTTTCTTT
>13|TRBV27|once|.|TRBJ2-7
CASSLGRQYEQYF
TGTGCCAGCAGTTTAGGCCGCCAGTACGAGCAGTACTTC
>13|TRBV5-1|.|.|TRBJ1-4
CASSLEGGEKLFF
TGCGCCAGCAGCTTGGAGGGAGGTGAAAAACTGTTTTTT
>15|TRBV4-3|.|TRBD1|TRBJ1-1
CASSQEGTGGTEAFF
TGCGCCAGCAGCCAGGAAGGGACAGGGGGCACTGAAGCTTTCTTT
>15|TRBV7-6|.|TRBD2|TRBJ2-5
CASGGGSEVEETQYF
TGTGCCAGCGGGGGGGGGTCAGAGGTGGAAGAGACCCAGTACTTC
>14|TRBV10-3|.|TRBD1|TRBJ2-7
CAINPGTASYEQYF
TGTGCCATCAACCCAGGGACAGCTTCCTACGAGCAGTACTTC
>13|TRBV30|once|TRBD1|TRBJ1-6
CAGQGLGNSPLHF
TGTGCGGGACAGGGGTTGGGTAATTCACCCCTCCACTTT
>11|TRBV27|.|.|TRBJ2-1
CASSERNEQFF
TGTGCCAGCTCGGAGAGGAATGAGCAGTTCTTC
>12|TRBV9|.|.|TRBJ2-3
CASGRSEDTQYF
TGTGCCAGCGGGAGAAGCGAAGATACGCAGTATTTT
>14|TRBV5-4|.|TRBD1|TRBJ1-1
CASSWTGGTSEAFF
TGTGCCAGCAGCTGGACAGGGGGCACTTCTGAAGCTTTCTTT
>13|TRBV6-5|.|TRBD2|TRBJ2-7
CASSRGGGLEQYF
TGTGCCAGCAGTCGGGGGGGAGGCCTCGAGCAGTACTTC
>16|TRBV5-4|.|TRBD2|TRBJ2-5
CASSLDRGGPPETQYF
TGTGCCAGCAGCTTGGATCGGGGGGGACCGCCAGAGACCCAGTACTTC
>14|TRBV4-3|.|TRBD1|TRBJ2-7
CASSLNRGLYEQYF
TGCGCCAGCAGCCTCAACAGGGGGCTATACGAGCAGTACTTC
>14|TRBV6-6|.|.|TRBJ2-5
CASSYLPEGETQYF
TGTGCCAGCAGTTACCTTCCTGAGGGAGAGACCCAGTACTTC
>12|TRBV6-6|.|.|TRBJ1-5
CASSYLDQPQHF
TGTGCCAGCAGTTATCTAGATCAGCCCCAGCATTTT
>15|TRBV11-2|.|.|TRBJ2-7
CASSHYADRSYEQYF
TGTGCCAGCAGCCATTACGCTGACAGGAGCTACGAGCAGTACTTC
>13|TRBV5-1|.|TRBD1|TRBJ1-2
CASSPGQGYGYTF
TGCGCCAGCAGCCCCGGACAGGGCTATGGCTACACCTTC
>15|TRBV10-1|.|.|TRBJ2-3
CASRSGWRPTDTQYF
TGCGCCAGCAGGTCCGGATGGAGACCCACAGATACGCAGTATTTT
>14|TRBV9|.|.|TRBJ1-1
CASSVGVPNTEAFF
TGTGCCAGCAGCGTAGGAGTACCGAACACTGAAGCTTTCTTT
>15|TRBV30|.|TRBD2|TRBJ2-2
CAWTGLAVNTGELFF
TGTGCCTGGACCGGACTAGCGGTGAACACCGGGGAGCTGTTTTTT
>14|TRBV11-2|.|.|TRBJ2-7
CASSFSVELVEQYF
TGTGCCAGCAGCTTTTCTGTAGAGTTGGTCGAGCAGTACTTC
>14|TRBV6-5|few|.|TRBJ1-1
CASRLPGLHTEAFF
TGTGCCAGCAGGCTACCGGGACTTCACACTGAAGCTTTCTTT
>14|TRBV27|.|.|TRBJ1-2
CASSGYRDPGGYTF
TGTGCCAGCAGTGGCTACAGGGACCCTGGAGGCTACACCTTC
>16|TRBV5-1|.|TRBD1|TRBJ2-1
CASSSDRGQPYNEQFF
TGCGCCAGCAGTTCCGACAGGGGGCAGCCCTACAATGAGCAGTTCTTC
>13|TRBV27|.|.|TRBJ1-5
CASSYGGNQPQHF
TGTGCCAGCAGTTACGGGGGCAATCAGCCCCAGCATTTT
>14|TRBV6-5|.|.|TRBJ2-1
CASSVRSSYNEQFF
TGTGCCAGCAGCGTTAGGAGCTCCTACAATGAGCAGTTCTTC
>11|TRBV20-1|.|.|TRBJ1-2
CSAVAGYGYTF
TGCAGTGCTGTTGCCGGCTATGGCTACACCTTC
>12|TRBV13|.|.|TRBJ2-5
CASSLRGETQYF
TGTGCCAGCAGCTTACGAGGAGAGACCCAGTACTTC
>14|TRBV5-4|.|.|TRBJ1-1
CASSPRTENTEAFF
TGTGCCAGCAGCCCCCGGACAGAGAACACTGAAGCTTTCTTT
>13|TRBV9|.|TRBD1|TRBJ1-5
CASSAGDREAQHF
TGTGCCAGCAGCGCGGGGGACAGGGAGGCCCAGCATTTT
>13|TRBV5-6|few|.|TRBJ2-2
CASSPTGTGELFF
TGTGCCAGCAGCCCGACTGGCACCGGGGAGCTGTTTTTT
>14|TRBV5-6|few|.|TRBJ1-1
CASSLDHSRAEAFF
TGTGCCAGCAGCTTGGACCACAGCCGAGCTGAAGCTTTCTTT
>14|TRBV25-1|.|.|TRBJ2-1
CASSEPGVESEQFF
TGTGCCAGCAGTGAGCCAGGGGTGGAAAGTGAGCAGTTCTTC
>14|TRBV7-9|.|.|TRBJ1-1
CASSLVRAPTEAFF
TGTGCCAGCAGCTTAGTCAGGGCCCCCACTGAAGCTTTCTTT
>16|TRBV7-6|.|TRBD1|TRBJ1-4
CASSLQGAGTNEKLFF
TGTGCCAGCAGCCTACAGGGGGCCGGAACTAATGAAAAACTGTTTTTT
>13|TRBV7-2|.|.|TRBJ2-5
CASSLARDKTQYF
TGTGCCAGCAGCTTAGCCCGGGACAAGACCCAGTACTTC
>15|TRBV28|once|TRBD1|TRBJ2-5
CASTPRTGLQETQYF
TGTGCCAGCACCCCCAGGACAGGACTTCAAGAGACCCAGTACTTC
>16|TRBV6-4|few|TRBD2|TRBJ2-3
CASSDLAGDSTDTQYF
TGTGCCAGCAGTGACCTAGCGGGAGATAGCACAGATACGCAGTATTTT
>16|TRBV18|.|.|TRBJ2-7
CASQQARGSSSYEQYF
TGTGCCAGCCAGCAAGCCAGGGGCTCAAGCTCCTACGAGCAGTACTTC
>13|TRBV5-1|.|.|TRBJ2-7
CASRVTGSYEQYF
TGCGCCAGCAGGGTGACAGGTTCCTACGAGCAGTACTTC
>14|TRBV18|.|TRBD1|TRBJ1-2
CASSPGTGVEGYTF
TGTGCCAGCTCACCCGGCACAGGGGTTGAGGGCTACACCTTC
>18|TRBV7-8|.|.|TRBJ2-6
CASSSGVPRLSGANVLTF
TGTGCCAGCAGCTCGGGGGTGCCCCGTCTCTCTGGGGCCAACGTCCTGACTTTC
>13|TRBV5-4|.|.|TRBJ1-1
CASSLGGRPEAFF
TGTGCCAGCAGCTTGGGGGGCAGGCCCGAAGCTTTCTTT
>14|TRBV15|.|TRBD1|TRBJ2-7
CATSADRGPYEQYF
TGTGCCACCAGCGCTGACAGGGGCCCCTACGAGCAGTACTTC